This TCR beta chain was sequenced for a study of blood T cell repertoires in COVID-19 (dated by TCRdb to the early 2020s). In terms of the full investigation: Collaborator samples came from the United States, Italy and Spain and covered acute and convalescent phases of COVID-19. The material from the prospective study consisted of cDNA or gDNA derived from T cells, B-cell-depleted T cells, or PBMCs. Subjects who had been exposed to COVID-19, were actively infected with it, or had recovered from it provided the deeply sampled blood TCRbeta repertoires that made up the dataset. The repertoires were made available in a free public database intended to serve as a resource for research on the immune response to SARS-CoV-2. The samples were drawn from two sources: the first 160 participants of the ongoing ImmuneRACE study, and fewer than 1,500 subjects contributed by 6 global collaborators. A de-identified subject ID, COVID-19 status, age in years and sex were almost always included in the sample metadata. Where available, HLA class I and class II types were taken from metadata supplied by the sample provider and were not determined by assay-based typing. The research as a whole found: How much clinical and demographic metadata was included differed by source and by participant, and the metadata was provided uncurated.

V is cut back by 3 bases and J by 6 bases, with 11 bases in the junction unmatched. Including cysteine and phenylalanine, the CDR3 has 16 amino acids. Just the 48-base CDR3 DNA is kept, in frame starting at base 1. The germline V gene gives CDR1 as SGHRS and CDR2 as YFSETQ. As regards this clone: Its antigen specificity is not known. The record has no base qualities; no much larger clone is one base away.

The collaborating institutions used their own protocols to collect whole blood in K2EDTA tubes. For TCRbeta analysis, collaborator samples were shipped as frozen whole blood, as isolated PBMCs, or as DNA extracted from either sample type. TCRbeta CDR3 regions were amplified from genomic DNA by means of the immunoSEQ Assay, a bias-controlled multiplex PCR. Per the original workflow: The number of nucleated cells in each sample was estimated from the amplification of reference gene primers within the assay. To quantify the absolute abundance of each unique TCRbeta CDR3 rearrangement, sequence reads were collapsed and filtered. For each sample, productive Simpson clonality was calculated by taking the square root of Simpson's diversity index across productive rearrangements. TCRdb took this table from immuneACCESS and kept in-frame rearrangements with V and J called. Such tables lack part of the clones; where checked against another copy, unresolved V genes explain under half of the gap, and the rest is unexplained. V and J calls and clone size are as listed in that table; D and trimming were resolved from the DNA. This sample has 100,000 to 150,000 clones in its table, and approximately 91% of those were observed once. Approximately 1.1% of the sample lies in the top ten.

This sequence originates from a woman at least 80 years old with acute or convalescent COVID-19. The sequence joins TRBV5-1 to TRBJ2-1; TRBD2 agrees with 8 junctional bases. Specimen: peripheral blood. The CDR3 protein: CASSSGLPGGRNEQFF. The DNA sequence follows: TGCGCCAGCAGCTCGGGACTCCCGGGAGGGCGCAATGAGCAGTTCTTC.